These T cell receptor beta chains were read from a single sample in a study of T cell changes during pregnancy in multiple sclerosis. TCRdb's copy holds only in-frame clones and misses some; the assay was immunoSEQ multiplex PCR. The table has approximately 50,000 clones, about nine tenths seen once. The sequencing used peripheral blood, collected in the second trimester of pregnancy. These TCRs come from a female donor with multiple sclerosis, enrolled in a pregnancy study. CDR3s include the opening cysteine and the closing phenylalanine or tryptophan. The D gene is left open where the match is weak. Clone size is shown for a subset of rows, as once, few, many or a class of expanded clone.

CASSSGQTNTGELFF TGTGCCAGCAGCTCCGGACAGACTAACACCGGGGAGCTGTTTTTT NA TRBV11-3 NA TRBJ2-2
CASSFLRQGSWWETQYF TGTGCCAGCAGCTTTCTCCGGCAGGGAAGTTGGTGGGAGACCCAGTACTTC NA TRBV5-8 NA TRBJ2-5
CASSTKLATLETQYF TGTGCCAGCAGCACCAAACTAGCGACTCTTGAGACCCAGTACTTC TRBD2 TRBV5-4 NA TRBJ2-5
CASSLGLAVNEQFF TGCGCCAGCAGCTTAGGCCTAGCGGTCAATGAGCAGTTCTTC TRBD2 TRBV5-1 NA TRBJ2-1
CASSVSPEDYSDTQYF TGTGCCAGCAGCGTATCCCCCGAGGACTATTCAGATACGCAGTATTTT NA TRBV9 NA TRBJ2-3
CAISESLGRVTHEQYF TGTGCCATCAGTGAGTCGTTGGGCAGGGTAACCCACGAGCAGTACTTC NA TRBV10-3 NA TRBJ2-7
CATSRRTGGDEQFF TGTGCCACCAGCAGGAGGACAGGGGGCGATGAGCAGTTCTTC TRBD1 TRBV15 NA TRBJ2-1
CASSYGWASPLHF TGTGCCAGCAGTTACGGCTGGGCTTCACCCCTCCACTTT NA TRBV6-6 NA TRBJ1-6
CATSRTGASYEQYF TGTGCCACCAGCAGGACAGGGGCCTCCTACGAGCAGTACTTC TRBD1 TRBV15 NA TRBJ2-7
CASGEQTGSTEAFF TGCGCCAGCGGGGAACAGACAGGGAGCACTGAAGCTTTCTTT TRBD1 TRBV5-1 NA TRBJ1-1
CALGQGATDTQYF TGTGCCTTGGGACAGGGGGCCACAGATACGCAGTATTTT TRBD1 TRBV7-9 NA TRBJ2-3
CAIRTGGAGNTIYF TGTGCCATCAGAACAGGGGGCGCTGGAAACACCATATATTTT TRBD1 TRBV10-3 NA TRBJ1-3
CASSEFFREGSWSYEQYF TGTGCCAGCAGTGAATTCTTCAGGGAGGGGTCATGGTCCTACGAGCAGTACTTC TRBD2 TRBV2 NA TRBJ2-7
CASSQLPQGETDTQYF TGCGCCAGCAGCCAATTGCCACAGGGCGAGACAGATACGCAGTATTTT NA TRBV4-3 NA TRBJ2-3
CASSYTFRTGKDEQYF TGTGCCAGCAGTTATACTTTTAGGACAGGGAAGGACGAGCAGTACTTC TRBD1 TRBV6-5 NA TRBJ2-7
CASSVFASAYRTGELFF TGTGCCAGCAGCGTATTCGCTAGTGCTTATCGCACCGGGGAGCTGTTTTTT NA TRBV9 NA TRBJ2-2
CASSMLVGAGPYEQYF TGTGCCAGTAGTATGTTAGTAGGGGCAGGCCCCTACGAGCAGTACTTC NA TRBV19 few TRBJ2-7
CASSLILPTDTQYF TGTGCCAGCAGTCTTATCCTCCCCACAGATACGCAGTATTTT NA TRBV2 NA TRBJ2-3
CASSRWDSTDTQYF TGTGCCAGCAGCCGATGGGACTCCACAGATACGCAGTATTTT NA TRBV11-2 once TRBJ2-3
CASSEGLAGYNEQFF TGTGCCAGCAGTGAAGGACTAGCGGGGTACAATGAGCAGTTCTTC TRBD2 TRBV2 once TRBJ2-1
CASSVQRGGLDTQYF TGCGCCAGCAGTGTGCAGCGGGGGGGCCTAGATACGCAGTATTTT TRBD2 TRBV10-1 NA TRBJ2-3
CATKGGANTDTQYF TGTGCCACCAAAGGAGGCGCCAACACAGATACGCAGTATTTT NA TRBV15 NA TRBJ2-3
CASSPGQGWGEKLFF TGTGCCAGCAGCCCCGGGCAGGGATGGGGTGAAAAACTGTTTTTT NA TRBV5-6 NA TRBJ1-4
CASSRDFNTGELFF TGTGCCAGCTCGAGGGATTTTAACACCGGGGAGCTGTTTTTT NA TRBV28 NA TRBJ2-2
CASSKGTGGRAFF TGTGCCAGCAGCAAAGGGACAGGGGGCCGAGCTTTCTTT NA TRBV21-1 NA TRBJ1-1
CSASQGNEAFF TGCAGTGCTAGTCAGGGAAATGAAGCTTTCTTT NA TRBV20-1 NA TRBJ1-1
CASSIDRRDTQYF TGTGCCAGTAGTATAGATAGGAGAGATACGCAGTATTTT NA TRBV19 once TRBJ2-3
CSVEAQGSAEAFF TGCAGCGTTGAGGCCCAGGGGTCAGCTGAAGCTTTCTTT NA TRBV29-1 NA TRBJ1-1
CASSQDLGGAPDYGYTF TGCGCCAGCAGCCAAGACCTGGGGGGAGCGCCGGACTATGGCTACACCTTC NA TRBV4-3 NA TRBJ1-2
CASSVGTGAYNEQFF TGTGCCAGCAGCGTAGGGACAGGGGCCTACAATGAGCAGTTCTTC TRBD1 TRBV5-6 NA TRBJ2-1
CASSFWDRGDGYTF TGTGCCAGCAGTTTCTGGGACAGGGGCGATGGCTACACCTTC TRBD1 TRBV28 NA TRBJ1-2
CASSLFHGAFF TGTGCCAGCAGCTTATTTCATGGCGCTTTCTTT NA TRBV7-9 NA TRBJ1-1
CASSARRTGIEKLFF TGTGCCAGTAGCGCCCGTCGGACAGGGATTGAAAAACTGTTTTTT TRBD1 TRBV19 NA TRBJ1-4
CASSSTGGLRNTIYF TGTGCCAGCAGCTCCACTGGGGGACTTAGAAACACCATATATTTT NA TRBV7-9 NA TRBJ1-3
CASSYSGAGTLHF TGTGCCAGCAGTTACTCGGGGGCAGGCACCCTCCACTTT NA TRBV6-5 NA TRBJ1-6
CASSSPRGLRETQYF TGTGCCAGCAGCTCCCCTCGGGGGTTACGGGAGACCCAGTACTTC NA TRBV7-9 NA TRBJ2-5
CASSMDRFNQPQHF TGTGCCAGTAGCATGGACAGGTTCAATCAGCCCCAGCATTTT TRBD1 TRBV19 few TRBJ1-5
CASSLYRGKTTDTQYF TGTGCCAGCAGCTTGTACCGGGGGAAGACCACAGATACGCAGTATTTT NA TRBV5-6 NA TRBJ2-3
CASSLLWADTQYF TGCGCCAGCAGCCTCCTATGGGCGGATACGCAGTATTTT NA TRBV4-1 NA TRBJ2-3
CSANRGLNEQFF TGCAGCGCAAACAGGGGCTTGAATGAGCAGTTCTTC TRBD1 TRBV29-1 NA TRBJ2-1
CASSRVLPPIEERWAFF TGTGCCAGCAGCCGGGTACTGCCCCCGATTGAGGAGCGCTGGGCTTTCTTT NA TRBV4-2 NA TRBJ1-1
CASLTGGSRLGKLFF TGTGCCAGCCTCACCGGGGGGAGCAGGTTAGGGAAACTGTTTTTT NA TRBV28 NA TRBJ1-4
CASSQGGRVNYGYTF TGTGCCAGCAGTCAGGGTGGCAGGGTCAACTATGGCTACACCTTC NA TRBV27 NA TRBJ1-2
CASSEGGRGPYEQYF TGCGCCAGCAGTGAGGGTGGCAGGGGGCCCTACGAGCAGTACTTC TRBD1 TRBV10-2 NA TRBJ2-7
CASSLWGGGTPLHF TGTGCCAGCAGTTTATGGGGAGGGGGGACACCCCTCCACTTT NA TRBV28 NA TRBJ1-6
CASSPPGEETQYF TGTGCCAGCAGCCCCCCGGGGGAAGAGACCCAGTACTTC NA TRBV28 NA TRBJ2-5
CASSEVPGTGELFF TGTGCCAGCAGTGAGGTCCCGGGCACCGGGGAGCTGTTTTTT NA TRBV6-4 NA TRBJ2-2
CASSWGREGETQYF TGTGCCAGCAGTTGGGGCAGGGAGGGGGAGACCCAGTACTTC TRBD2 TRBV27 NA TRBJ2-5
CASSLTRENSPLHF TGTGCCAGCAGCTTAACTCGGGAAAATTCACCCCTCCACTTT NA TRBV11-2 NA TRBJ1-6
CASSQANTGDYGYTF TGCGCCAGCAGCCAAGCGAATACAGGGGACTATGGCTACACCTTC TRBD1 TRBV4-1 NA TRBJ1-2
CAWSGETFNQPQHF TGTGCCTGGAGTGGGGAGACCTTCAATCAGCCCCAGCATTTT NA TRBV30 NA TRBJ1-5
CASSSQFGFYRNTEAFF TGTGCCAGCAGCTCACAGTTTGGCTTCTATAGGAACACTGAAGCTTTCTTT NA TRBV11-2 NA TRBJ1-1
CASSGTGDQPQHF TGTGCCAGCAGTGGGACAGGGGATCAGCCCCAGCATTTT TRBD1 TRBV6-1 NA TRBJ1-5